This TCR beta chain was observed in a study of blood T cell repertoires in COVID-19. The assay was immunoSEQ multiplex PCR, and TCRdb's table has in-frame clones only and misses some. The table records 100,000 to 150,000 clones, approximately 70% of them present only once. The source is a human donor with acute or convalescent COVID-19. The donor label of this sample is uncertain. Sequencing was performed on peripheral blood.

In DNA, the CDR3 is TGTGCCAGCAGTTCCCGGGACAGGGGGCTTTTAGATACGCAGTATTTT. Translation: CASSSRDRGLLDTQYF. The V call is TRBV6-5, the J call TRBJ2-3, with 12 bases fitting TRBD1. CDR1 is MNHEY, CDR2 SVGAGI, per germline. V dropped 4 bases and J dropped 5; count of bases not matched to a gene: 7. This CDR3 is built from 16 residues.